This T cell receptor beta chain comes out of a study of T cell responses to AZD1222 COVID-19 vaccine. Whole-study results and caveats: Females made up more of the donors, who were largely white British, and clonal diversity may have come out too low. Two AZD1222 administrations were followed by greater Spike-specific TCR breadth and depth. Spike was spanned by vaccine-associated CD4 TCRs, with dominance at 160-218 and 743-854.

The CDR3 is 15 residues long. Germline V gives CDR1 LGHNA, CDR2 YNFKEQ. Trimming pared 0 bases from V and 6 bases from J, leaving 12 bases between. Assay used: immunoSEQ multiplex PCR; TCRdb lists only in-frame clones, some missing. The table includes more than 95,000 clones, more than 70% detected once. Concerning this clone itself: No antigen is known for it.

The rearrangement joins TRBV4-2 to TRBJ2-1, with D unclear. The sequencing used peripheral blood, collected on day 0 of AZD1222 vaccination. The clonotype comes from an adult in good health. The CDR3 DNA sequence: TGTGCCAGCAGCCAAGATGTTAGGGAATTCAATGAGCAGTTCTTC. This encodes CASSQDVREFNEQFF.